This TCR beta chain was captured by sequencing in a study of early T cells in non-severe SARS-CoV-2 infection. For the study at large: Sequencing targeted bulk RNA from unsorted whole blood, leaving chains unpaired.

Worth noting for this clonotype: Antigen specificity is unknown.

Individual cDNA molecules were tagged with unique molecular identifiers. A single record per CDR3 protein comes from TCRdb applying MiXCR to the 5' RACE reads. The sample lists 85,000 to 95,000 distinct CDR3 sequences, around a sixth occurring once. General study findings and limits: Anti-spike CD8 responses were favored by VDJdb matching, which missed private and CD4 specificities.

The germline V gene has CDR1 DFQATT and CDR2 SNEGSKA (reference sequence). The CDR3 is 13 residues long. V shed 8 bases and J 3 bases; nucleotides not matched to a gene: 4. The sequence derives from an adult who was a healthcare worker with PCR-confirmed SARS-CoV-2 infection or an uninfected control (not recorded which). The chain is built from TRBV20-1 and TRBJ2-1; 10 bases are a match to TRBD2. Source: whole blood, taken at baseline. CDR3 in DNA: TGCAGTCAGGGACTAGCGAACTACAATGAGCAGTTCTTC. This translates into CSQGLANYNEQFF.